This T cell receptor beta chain came from a study of blood T cell repertoires in COVID-19. As for the study in general: There were acute and convalescent COVID-19 samples, and they came from the United States, Italy and Spain. PBMCs, B-cell-depleted T cells, or T cells were the source of the cDNA or gDNA that made up the material.

In the original analysis: Quantification of nucleated cells was approximated via reference gene primer amplification. Produced via immunoSEQ multiplex PCR; TCRdb's table is partial and in-frame only. V and J calls and clone size follow that table, whereas D and trimming were derived from the DNA. The table shows 150,000 to 200,000 clones, with 80% to 85% occurring only once. V was cut by 5 bases and J by 4 bases, with 23 bases left in between. The CDR3 extends over 18 amino acids. Per germline, CDR1 MNHEY and CDR2 SMNVEV (reference sequence). The Seattle site enrolled patients during active infection and followed them longitudinally.

This TCR was sampled from a woman between 65 and 79 years old with COVID-19, enrolled during active disease. Sequenced: peripheral blood. The chain links TRBV27 to TRBJ1-4; D remains unclear. CDR3 bases: TGTGCCAGCAGTCTATGGGCAGTACGGGATAACCGTAATGAAAAACTGTTTTTT. Amino acids: CASSLWAVRDNRNEKLFF.